The clone carrying this T cell receptor beta chain was recorded at least ten times. The antigen remains undetermined. This specimen comes from a study of identical twins. TCRdb reprocessed the 5' RACE reads with MiXCR, giving one entry per CDR3 protein. This table has some 210,000 distinct CDR3 sequences, 15% to 20% appearing once. The V and J ends lost 5 bases and 5 bases respectively, with 16 bases between them. The CDR3 has 14 amino acids. Study-wide results and caveats: Twin-shared out-of-frame alpha sequences were enriched for low generation probability.

A further study also used this sample, focusing on T cells expressing NK-cell markers. That paper notes: HCMV seropositivity marked seven of the eight sequenced donors; one was seronegative. In several experiments, an anti-gamma-delta TCR antibody restricted sorting to alpha-beta TCR T cells. HCMV specificity of the expanded NKG2C+ T cell clones stayed unclear.

Material: CD8+ T cells sorted from blood. This receptor was taken from a woman between 18 and 30 years old in good health. The rearrangement joins TRBV12-3 or TRBV12-4 to TRBJ2-7; D not resolved. CDR3 region: CASSASLVVDEQYF. Here the CDR3 DNA reads TGTGCCAGCAGTGCCTCGCTAGTAGTTGACGAGCAGTACTTC.